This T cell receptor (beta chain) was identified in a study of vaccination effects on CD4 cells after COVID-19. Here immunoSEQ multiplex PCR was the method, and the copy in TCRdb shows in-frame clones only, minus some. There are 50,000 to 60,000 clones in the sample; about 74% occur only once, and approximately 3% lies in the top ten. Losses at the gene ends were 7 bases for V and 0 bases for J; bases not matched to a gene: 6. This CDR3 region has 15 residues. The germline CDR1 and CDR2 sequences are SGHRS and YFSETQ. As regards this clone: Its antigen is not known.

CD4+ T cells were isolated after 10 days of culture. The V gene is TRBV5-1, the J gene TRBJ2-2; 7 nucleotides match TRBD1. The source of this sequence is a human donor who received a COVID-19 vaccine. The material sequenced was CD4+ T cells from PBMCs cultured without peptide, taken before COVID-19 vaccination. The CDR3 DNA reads TGCGCCAGCTCAAAGGGACAGCCGAACACCGGGGAGCTGTTTTTT. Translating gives CASSKGQPNTGELFF. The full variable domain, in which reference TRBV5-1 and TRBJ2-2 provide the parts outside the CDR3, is KAGVTQTPRYLIKTRGQQVTLSCSPISGHRSVSWYQQTPGQGLQFLFEYFSETQRNKGNFPGRFSGRQFSNSRSEMNVSTLELGDSALYLCASSKGQPNTGELFFGEGSRLTVL.